The clone carrying this T cell receptor beta chain was counted once. Its matching antigen is unknown. Reverse transcription used roughly 0.45 to 1 ug RNA and random hexamers. TCRdb ran MiXCR on the immunoSEQ multiplex PCR reads and lists one entry per CDR3 protein. The data show about 53,000 distinct CDR3 sequences, 85% to 95% seen once. This specimen comes from a study of CD8 T cells in Susac syndrome. Study-wide results and limits: Susac-specific public clones in total CD8+ repertoires numbered some 15; in CD8+ TEMRA repertoires, they numbered about 5.

CDR3 size: 15 residues. Germline V gene data show CDR1 as LGHNA and CDR2 as YSLEER. V was cut by 0 bases and J by 6 bases, with 12 bases left in between. The receptor was isolated from a human donor with Susac syndrome. The chain uses TRBV4-3 and TRBJ1-5; unclear D gene. Sequences were obtained from CD8+ T cells from PBMCs. The CDR3 protein is CASSQDKRSGQPQHF. The CDR3 DNA follows: TGCGCCAGCAGCCAAGATAAGCGTTCAGGTCAGCCCCAGCATTTT.